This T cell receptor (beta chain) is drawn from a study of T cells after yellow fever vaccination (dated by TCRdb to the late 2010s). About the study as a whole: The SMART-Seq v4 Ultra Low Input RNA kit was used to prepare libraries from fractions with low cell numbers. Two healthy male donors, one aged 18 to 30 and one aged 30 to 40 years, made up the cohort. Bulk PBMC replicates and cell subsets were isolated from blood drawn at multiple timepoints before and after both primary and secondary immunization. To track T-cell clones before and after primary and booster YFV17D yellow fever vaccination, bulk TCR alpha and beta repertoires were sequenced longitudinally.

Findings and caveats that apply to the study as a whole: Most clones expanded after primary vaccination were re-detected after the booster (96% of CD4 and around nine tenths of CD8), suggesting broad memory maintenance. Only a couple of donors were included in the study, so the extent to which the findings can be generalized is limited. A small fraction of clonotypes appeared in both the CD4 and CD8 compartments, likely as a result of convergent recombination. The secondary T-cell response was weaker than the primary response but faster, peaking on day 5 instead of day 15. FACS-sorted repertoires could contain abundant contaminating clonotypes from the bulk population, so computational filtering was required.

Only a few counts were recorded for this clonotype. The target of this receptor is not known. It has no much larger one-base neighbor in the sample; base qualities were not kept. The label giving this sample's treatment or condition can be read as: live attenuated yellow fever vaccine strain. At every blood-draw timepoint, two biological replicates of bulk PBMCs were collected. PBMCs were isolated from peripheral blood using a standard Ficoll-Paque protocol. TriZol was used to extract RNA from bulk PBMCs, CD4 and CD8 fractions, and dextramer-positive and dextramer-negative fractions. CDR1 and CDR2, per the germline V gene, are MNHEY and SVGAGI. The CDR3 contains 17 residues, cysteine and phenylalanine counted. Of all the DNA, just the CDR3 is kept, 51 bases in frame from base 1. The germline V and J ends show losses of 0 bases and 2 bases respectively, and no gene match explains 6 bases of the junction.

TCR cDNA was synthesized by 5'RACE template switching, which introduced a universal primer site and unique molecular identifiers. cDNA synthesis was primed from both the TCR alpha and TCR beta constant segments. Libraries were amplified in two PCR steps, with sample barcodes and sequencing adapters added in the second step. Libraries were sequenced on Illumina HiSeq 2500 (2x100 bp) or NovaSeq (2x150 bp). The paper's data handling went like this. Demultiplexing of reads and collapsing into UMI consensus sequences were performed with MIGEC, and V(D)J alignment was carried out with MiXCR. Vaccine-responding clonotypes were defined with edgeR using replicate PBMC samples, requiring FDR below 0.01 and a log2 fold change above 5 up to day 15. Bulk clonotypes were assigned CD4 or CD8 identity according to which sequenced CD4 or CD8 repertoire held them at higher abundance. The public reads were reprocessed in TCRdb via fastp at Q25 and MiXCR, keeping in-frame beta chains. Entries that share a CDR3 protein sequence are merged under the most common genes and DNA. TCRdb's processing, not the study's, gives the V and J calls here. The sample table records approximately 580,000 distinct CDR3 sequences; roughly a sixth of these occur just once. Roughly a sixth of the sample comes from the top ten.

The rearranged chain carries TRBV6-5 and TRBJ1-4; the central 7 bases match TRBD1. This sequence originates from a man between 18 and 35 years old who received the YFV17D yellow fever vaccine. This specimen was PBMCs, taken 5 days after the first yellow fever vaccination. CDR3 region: CASSYSVVTGTNEKLFF. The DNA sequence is TGTGCCAGCAGTTACTCGGTTGTGACAGGGACTAATGAAAAACTGTTTTTT.